This TCR beta chain was recovered during a study of OX40 agonist ivuxolimab in advanced cancers. Regarding the study in general: Ivuxolimab was an agonistic, fully human IgG2 monoclonal antibody directed against OX40 (CD134), a costimulatory receptor. Intravenous ivuxolimab was administered to patients every 2 weeks at six dose levels: 0.01, 0.1, 0.3, 1.5, 3 and 10 mg/kg. Peripheral TCRbeta sequencing was intended to test whether TCR sequence diversity was altered and clonal T-cell expansion was caused by ivuxolimab. Patients were allowed to have had prior anti-PD-1, anti-PD-L1 or anti-CTLA-4 therapy, and approximately 40% of the dose-escalation patients had previously received checkpoint inhibitors. In the dose-escalation cohort, approximately 83% of patients were male, and the mean age was approximately 60 years with a range of roughly 20 to 80. Partial responses occurred in three dose-escalation patients: two with cutaneous melanoma and one with hepatocellular carcinoma. Of the roughly 51 dose-escalation patients, hepatocellular carcinoma was present in about 20, melanoma in around 15, renal cell carcinoma in 9 and head and neck cancer in 9. The paper covers the monotherapy dose-escalation part of the phase I ivuxolimab trial, which included N of about 50 patients. Results and caveats for the whole study, not just this receptor: At doses of 0.1 to 3.0 mg/kg, clonal expansion of both CD4+ and CD8+ blood T cells was observed from baseline to week 6. Which antigens the clonally expanded peripheral T cells were specific for was not determined. After ivuxolimab, CD8+ T cells had more expanded clones than CD4+ T cells on average. In partial responders in the 0.1-3.0 mg/kg groups, normalized peripheral clonal expansion was found to be among the lowest, especially among CD8+ T cells. Low levels of normalized T-cell clonal expansion were also shown by some nonresponding patients.

As for this clone: Which antigen it targets is not known. No much larger clone is present one base from it, and per-base qualities are unavailable.

V lost 4 bases and J lost 3 bases; the stretch between them is 14 bases long. Looking up the germline V gene (reference sequence) yields CDR1 LNHDA and CDR2 SQIVND. Its CDR3 holds 15 amino acids, cysteine through phenylalanine. CDR3 DNA is the only sequence kept; it has 45 bases, read in frame from the first base. To sequence the TCRbeta CDR3 region, genomic DNA was isolated from the sorted cells. The immunoSEQ Assay was used to sequence the TCRbeta CDR3 regions. Entries here come from immuneACCESS through TCRdb and include only in-frame sequences with V and J called. Some clones fail to appear in such tables; in the studies checked, an unresolved V gene covers under half of the shortfall, and the cause of the remainder is unknown. This sample gives about 82,000 clones in total; 85% to 90% of them show up just once. The ten largest make up just under 1% of the sample. The trial excluded patients who had a history of autoimmune disease or who were on systemic immunosuppression. In every dose cohort, peripheral blood was drawn for TCR sequencing at baseline, cycle 4 day 1, and cycle 7 day 1. The samples were taken from a phase I, first-in-human, multicenter, open-label dose-escalation trial of ivuxolimab. Adults with locally advanced or metastatic head and neck squamous cell, hepatocellular, melanoma or renal cell carcinoma were enrolled in the trial. Before TCR sequencing, CD4+ T cells and CD8+ T cells were sorted from peripheral blood as separate populations.

The sequence is built from TRBV19 and TRBJ2-3; TRBD2 is possibly the D segment (5 matching bases). This clonotype was sampled from an adult with an advanced solid tumor such as melanoma, head and neck, liver or kidney cancer. The input for sequencing was CD4+ or CD8+ T cells sorted from blood, taken in a trial of the OX40 agonist ivuxolimab. In nucleotide form, the sequence is TGTGCCAGTAGTAATAGTCGCGGGTGGACAGATACGCAGTATTTT. Translated, this is CASSNSRGWTDTQYF.